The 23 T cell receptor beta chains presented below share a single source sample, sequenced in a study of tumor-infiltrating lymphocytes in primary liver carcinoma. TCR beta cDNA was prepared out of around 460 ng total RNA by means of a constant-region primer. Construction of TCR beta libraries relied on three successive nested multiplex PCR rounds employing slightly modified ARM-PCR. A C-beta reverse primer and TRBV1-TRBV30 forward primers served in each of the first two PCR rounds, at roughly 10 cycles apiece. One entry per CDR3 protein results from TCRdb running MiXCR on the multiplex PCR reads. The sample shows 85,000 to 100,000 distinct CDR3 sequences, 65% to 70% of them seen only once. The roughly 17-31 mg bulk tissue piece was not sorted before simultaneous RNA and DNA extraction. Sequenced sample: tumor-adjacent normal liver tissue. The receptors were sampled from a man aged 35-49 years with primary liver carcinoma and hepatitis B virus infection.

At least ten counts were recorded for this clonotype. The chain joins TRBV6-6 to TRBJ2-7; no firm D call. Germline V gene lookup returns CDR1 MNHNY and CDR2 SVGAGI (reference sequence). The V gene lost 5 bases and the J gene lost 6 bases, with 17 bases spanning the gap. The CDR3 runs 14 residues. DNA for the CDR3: TGTGCCAGCAGTCCCATCGTAGGAGTGAGCGAGCAGTACTTC. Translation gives CASSPIVGVSEQYF.

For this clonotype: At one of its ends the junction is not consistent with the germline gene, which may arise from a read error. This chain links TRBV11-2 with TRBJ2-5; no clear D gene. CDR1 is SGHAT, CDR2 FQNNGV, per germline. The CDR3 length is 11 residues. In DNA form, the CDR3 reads TGTGCCAGCGGCTTACGAGAGACCCAGTATTTC. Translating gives CASGLRETQYF.

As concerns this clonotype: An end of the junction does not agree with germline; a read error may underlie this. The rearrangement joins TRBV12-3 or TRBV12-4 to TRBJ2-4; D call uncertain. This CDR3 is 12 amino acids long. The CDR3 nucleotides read TGTGTCAGCAGTTTCGGCAAGCACATTCAATACTTC. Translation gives CVSSFGKHIQYF.

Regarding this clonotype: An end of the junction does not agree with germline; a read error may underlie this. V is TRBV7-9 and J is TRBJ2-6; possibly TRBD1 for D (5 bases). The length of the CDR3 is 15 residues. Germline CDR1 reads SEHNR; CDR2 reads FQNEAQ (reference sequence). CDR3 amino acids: CTSTREDSGANALTF. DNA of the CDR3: TGTACCAGCACCAGGGAAGACTCTGGGGCCAACGCCCTGACTTTC.

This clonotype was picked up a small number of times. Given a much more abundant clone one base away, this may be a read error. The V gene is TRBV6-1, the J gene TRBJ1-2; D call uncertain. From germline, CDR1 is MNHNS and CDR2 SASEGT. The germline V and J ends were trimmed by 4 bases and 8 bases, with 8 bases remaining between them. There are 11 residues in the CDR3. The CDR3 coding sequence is TGTGCCAGCAGTGCGGGTATAGGCTACACCTTC. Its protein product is CASSAGIGYTF.

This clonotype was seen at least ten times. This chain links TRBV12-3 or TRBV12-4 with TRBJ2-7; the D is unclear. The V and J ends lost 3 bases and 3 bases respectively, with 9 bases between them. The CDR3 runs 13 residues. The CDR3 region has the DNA TGTGCCAGCAGTTTCCGTTCCGACTACGAGCAGTACTTC. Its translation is CASSFRSDYEQYF.

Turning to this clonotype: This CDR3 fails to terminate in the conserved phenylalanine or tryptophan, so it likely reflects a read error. The CDR3 reads CASSYTGGPSEQYI. For the CDR3, the DNA is TGTGCTAGCAGTTACACAGGGGGGCCCTCCGAGCAGTACATC. This sequence joins TRBV6-5 and TRBJ2-7, with TRBD1 matching over 8 bases. Germline V lookup: CDR1 MNHEY, CDR2 SVGAGI. The CDR3 runs to 14 residues.

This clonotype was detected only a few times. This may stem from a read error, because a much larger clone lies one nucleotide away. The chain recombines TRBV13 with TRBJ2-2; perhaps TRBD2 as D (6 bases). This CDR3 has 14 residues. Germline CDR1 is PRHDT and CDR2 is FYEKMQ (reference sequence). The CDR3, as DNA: TGTACCAGCAGCTCCCAGGGACTGCTGCGAAGGCTGTTTTTT. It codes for CTSSSQGLLRRLFF. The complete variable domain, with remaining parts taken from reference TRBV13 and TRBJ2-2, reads AAGVIQSPRHLIKEKRETATLKCYPIPRHDTVYWYQQGPGQDPQFLISFYEKMQSDKGSIPDRFSAQQFSDYHSELNMSSLELGDSALYFCTSSSQGLLRRLFFGEGSRLTVL.

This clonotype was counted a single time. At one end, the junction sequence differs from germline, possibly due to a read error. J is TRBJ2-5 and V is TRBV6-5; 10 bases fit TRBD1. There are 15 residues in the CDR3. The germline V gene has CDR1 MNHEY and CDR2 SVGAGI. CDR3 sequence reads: CVSSNGQGVEETHYF. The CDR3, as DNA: TGTGTCAGCAGCAACGGACAGGGGGTAGAAGAGACCCATTACTTC.

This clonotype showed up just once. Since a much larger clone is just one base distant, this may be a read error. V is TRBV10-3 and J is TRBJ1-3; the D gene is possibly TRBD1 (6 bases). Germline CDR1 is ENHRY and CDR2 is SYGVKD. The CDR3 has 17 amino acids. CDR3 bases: TGTGCCATCAGTGTAGGAACAGGGATAATGGACGGAAGCACCATATATTTT. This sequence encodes CAISVGTGIMDGSTIYF.

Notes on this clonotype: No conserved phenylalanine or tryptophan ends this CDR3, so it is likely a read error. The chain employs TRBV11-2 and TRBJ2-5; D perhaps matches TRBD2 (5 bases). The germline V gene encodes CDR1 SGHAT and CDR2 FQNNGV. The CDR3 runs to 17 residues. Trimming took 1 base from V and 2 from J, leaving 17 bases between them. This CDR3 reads CASSLVSGGSRQETQYM. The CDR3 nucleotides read TGTGCCAGCAGCTTAGTCAGTGGAGGCAGTCGGCAAGAGACCCAGTACATG.

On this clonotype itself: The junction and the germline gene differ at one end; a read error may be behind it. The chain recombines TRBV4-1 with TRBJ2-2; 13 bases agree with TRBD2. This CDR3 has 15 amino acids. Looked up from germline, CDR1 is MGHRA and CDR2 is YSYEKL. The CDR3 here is CASSLLAGGLGEPFF. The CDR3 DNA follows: TGCGCCAGCAGCCTACTAGCGGGAGGGTTGGGGGAGCCGTTTTTT.

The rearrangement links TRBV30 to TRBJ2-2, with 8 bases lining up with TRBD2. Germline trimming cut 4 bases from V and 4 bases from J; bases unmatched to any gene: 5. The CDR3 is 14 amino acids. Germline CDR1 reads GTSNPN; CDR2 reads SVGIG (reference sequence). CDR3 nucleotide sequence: TGTGCCTGGAATATAGCGGGATTCACCGGGGAGCTGTTTTTT. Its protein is CAWNIAGFTGELFF. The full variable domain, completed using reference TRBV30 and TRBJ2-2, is SQTIHQWPATLVQPVGSPLSLECTVEGTSNPNLYWYRQAAGRGLQLLFYSVGIGQISSEVPQNLSASRPQDRQFILSSKKLLLSDSGFYLCAWNIAGFTGELFFGEGSRLTVL.

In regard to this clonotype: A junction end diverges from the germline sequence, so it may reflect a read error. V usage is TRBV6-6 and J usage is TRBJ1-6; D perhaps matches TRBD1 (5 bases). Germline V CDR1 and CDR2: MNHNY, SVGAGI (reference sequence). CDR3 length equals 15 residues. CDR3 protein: CTSSYSEGINSPLHF. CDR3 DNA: TGTACCAGCAGTTACTCGGAGGGGATCAATTCACCCCTCCACTTT.

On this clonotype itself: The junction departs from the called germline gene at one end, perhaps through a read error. In nucleotides, the CDR3 is TGTGCCAGCAGCTTACGGCCGGGGAACACCGGGGAGTTGTTTTTT. Translating gives CASSLRPGNTGELFF. The gene calls are TRBV11-2 and TRBJ2-2; D perhaps matches TRBD2 (5 bases). CDR3 size: 15 residues. Per germline, CDR1 SGHAT and CDR2 FQNNGV.

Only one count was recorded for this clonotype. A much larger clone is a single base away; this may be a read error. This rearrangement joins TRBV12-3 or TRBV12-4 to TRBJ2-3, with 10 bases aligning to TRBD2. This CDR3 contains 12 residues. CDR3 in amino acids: CVSSNLAGVLYF. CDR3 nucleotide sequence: TGTGTCAGCAGCAATCTAGCGGGAGTTTTGTATTTT.

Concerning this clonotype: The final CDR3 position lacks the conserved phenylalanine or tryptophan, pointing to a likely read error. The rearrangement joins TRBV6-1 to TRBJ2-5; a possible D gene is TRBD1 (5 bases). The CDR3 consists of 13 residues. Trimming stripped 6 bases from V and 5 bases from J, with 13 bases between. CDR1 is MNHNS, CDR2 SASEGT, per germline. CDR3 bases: TGTGCCAGCAGGGATAGGGGATTGGAGACCCAGTACCTC. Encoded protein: CASRDRGLETQYL.

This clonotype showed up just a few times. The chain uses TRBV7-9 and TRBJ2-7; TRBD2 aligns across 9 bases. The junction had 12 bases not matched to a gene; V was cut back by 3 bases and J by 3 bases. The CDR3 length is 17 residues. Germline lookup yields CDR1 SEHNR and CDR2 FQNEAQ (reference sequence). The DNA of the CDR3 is TGTGCCAGCAGCTTTTATCGCGGGAGGGCCGATGACTACGAGCAGTACTTC. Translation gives CASSFYRGRADDYEQYF.

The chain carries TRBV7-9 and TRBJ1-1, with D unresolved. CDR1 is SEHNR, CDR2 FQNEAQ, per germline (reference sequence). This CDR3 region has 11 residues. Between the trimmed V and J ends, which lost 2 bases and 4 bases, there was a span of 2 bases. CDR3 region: CASSLSTEAFF. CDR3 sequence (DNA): TGTGCCAGCAGCTTAAGCACTGAAGCTTTCTTT.

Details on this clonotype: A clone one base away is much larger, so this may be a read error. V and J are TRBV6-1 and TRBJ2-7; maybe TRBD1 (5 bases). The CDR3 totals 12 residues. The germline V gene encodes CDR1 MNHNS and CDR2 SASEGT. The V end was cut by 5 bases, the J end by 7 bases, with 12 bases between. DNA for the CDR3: TGTGCCAGCAGTTCTCAGGGCGTGGAGCAGTACTTC. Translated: CASSSQGVEQYF.

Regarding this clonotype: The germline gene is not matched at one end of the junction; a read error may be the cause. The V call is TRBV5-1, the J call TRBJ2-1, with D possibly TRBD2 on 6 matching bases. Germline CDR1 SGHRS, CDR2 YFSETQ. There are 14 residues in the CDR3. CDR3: CASSNGGTYNEQLF. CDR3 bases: TGCGCCAGCAGCAACGGGGGTACCTACAATGAGCAGCTCTTC.

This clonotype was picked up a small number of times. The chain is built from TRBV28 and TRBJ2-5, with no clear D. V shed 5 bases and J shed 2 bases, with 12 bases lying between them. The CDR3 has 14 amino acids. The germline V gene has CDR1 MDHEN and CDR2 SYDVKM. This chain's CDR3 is CASSTGVFQETQYF. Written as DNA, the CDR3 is TGTGCCAGCAGTACTGGAGTGTTTCAAGAGACCCAGTACTTC.

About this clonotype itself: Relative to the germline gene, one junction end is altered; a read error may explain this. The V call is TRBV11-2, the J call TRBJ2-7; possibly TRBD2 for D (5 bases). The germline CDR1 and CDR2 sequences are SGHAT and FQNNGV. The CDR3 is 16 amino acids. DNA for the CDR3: TGTGCCAGCAACTTAAGGGCCGGGGAGAACCCTTGGGAGCAATACTTC. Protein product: CASNLRAGENPWEQYF.